The sequence of this T cell receptor beta chain was determined in a study of identical twins. This CDR3 has 14 residues. The V end was cut by 3 bases, the J end by 6 bases, with 13 bases between. Germline V gene sequence: CDR1 MNHEY, CDR2 SVGEGT. TCRdb re-called the 5' RACE reads with MiXCR, one entry per CDR3 protein. The sample shows roughly 690,000 distinct CDR3 sequences, over 20% of them seen only once. The sample also formed part of further work on T cells expressing NK-cell markers. As reported in that work: The study drew TCR beta repertoires from sorted CD3+CD56+NKG2C+, CD3+CD56+NKG2C- and CD3+CD56-NKG2C+ T cells. There were seven HCMV-seropositive donors and one seronegative donor among the eight sequenced. Dominant NKG2C+ clonotypes in about 6 donors made up about 1.0-7.0% of CD8+ T cells.

This TCR was sampled from a young woman in good health. The genes are TRBV6-2 or TRBV6-3 and TRBJ2-3; unclear D gene. Material: PBMCs. CDR3 loop: CASSYRPGKDTQYF. Here the CDR3 DNA reads TGTGCCAGCAGTTATCGGCCCGGAAAGGATACGCAGTATTTT.